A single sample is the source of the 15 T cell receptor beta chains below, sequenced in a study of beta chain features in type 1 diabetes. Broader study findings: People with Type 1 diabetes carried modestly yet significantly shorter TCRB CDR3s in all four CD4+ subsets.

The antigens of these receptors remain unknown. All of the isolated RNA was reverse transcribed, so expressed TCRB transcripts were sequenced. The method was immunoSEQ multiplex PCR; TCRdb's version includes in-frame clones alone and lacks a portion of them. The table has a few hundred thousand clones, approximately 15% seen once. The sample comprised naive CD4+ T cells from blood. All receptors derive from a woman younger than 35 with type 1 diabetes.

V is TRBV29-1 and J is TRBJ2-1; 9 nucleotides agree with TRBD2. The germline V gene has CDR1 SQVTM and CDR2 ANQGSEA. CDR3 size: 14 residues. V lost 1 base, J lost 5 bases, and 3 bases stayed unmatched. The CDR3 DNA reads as TGCAGCGTTGAAGTCCTAGCGGGACACAATGAGCAGTTCTTC. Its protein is CSVEVLAGHNEQFF.

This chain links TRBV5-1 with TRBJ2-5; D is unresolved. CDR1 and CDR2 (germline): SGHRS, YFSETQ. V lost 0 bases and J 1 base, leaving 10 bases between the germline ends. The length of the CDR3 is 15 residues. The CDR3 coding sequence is TGCGCCAGCAGCTTGGCTCGAAGCCCCCAAGAGACCCAGTACTTC. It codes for CASSLARSPQETQYF.

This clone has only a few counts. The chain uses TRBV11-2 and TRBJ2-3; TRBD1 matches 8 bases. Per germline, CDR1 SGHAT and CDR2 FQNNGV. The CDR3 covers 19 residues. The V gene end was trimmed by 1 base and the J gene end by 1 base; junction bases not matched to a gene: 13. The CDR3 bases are TGTGCCAGCAGCTTAGTAGGCGCCCCAGGGGGCGCAGGCACAGATACGCAGTATTTT. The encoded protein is CASSLVGAPGGAGTDTQYF.

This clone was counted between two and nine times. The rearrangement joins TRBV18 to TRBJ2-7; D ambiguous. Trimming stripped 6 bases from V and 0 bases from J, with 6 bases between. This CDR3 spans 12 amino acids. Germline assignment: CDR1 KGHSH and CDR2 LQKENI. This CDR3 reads CASSKDSYEQYV. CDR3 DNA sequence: TGTGCCAGCTCCAAAGACTCCTACGAGCAGTACGTC.

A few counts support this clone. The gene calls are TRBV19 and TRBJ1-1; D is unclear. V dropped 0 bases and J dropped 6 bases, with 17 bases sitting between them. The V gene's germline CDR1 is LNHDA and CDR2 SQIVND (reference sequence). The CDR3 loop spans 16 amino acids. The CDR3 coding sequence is TGTGCCAGTAGTATAGATTCTCCGGGAGGGAGCGCTGAAGCTTTCTTT. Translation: CASSIDSPGGSAEAFF.

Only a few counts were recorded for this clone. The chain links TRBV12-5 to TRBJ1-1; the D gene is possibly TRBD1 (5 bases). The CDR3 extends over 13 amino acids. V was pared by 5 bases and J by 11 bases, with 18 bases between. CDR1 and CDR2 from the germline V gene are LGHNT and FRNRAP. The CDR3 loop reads CASGIDGTRKAFF. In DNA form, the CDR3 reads TGTGCTAGTGGTATCGATGGGACTAGGAAGGCTTTCTTT.

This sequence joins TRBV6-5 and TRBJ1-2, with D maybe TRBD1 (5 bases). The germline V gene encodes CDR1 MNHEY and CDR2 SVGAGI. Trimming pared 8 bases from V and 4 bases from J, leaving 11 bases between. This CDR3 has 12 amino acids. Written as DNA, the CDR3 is TGTGCCAGCGTAGGGGCCTCCTATGGCTACACCTTC. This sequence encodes CASVGASYGYTF.

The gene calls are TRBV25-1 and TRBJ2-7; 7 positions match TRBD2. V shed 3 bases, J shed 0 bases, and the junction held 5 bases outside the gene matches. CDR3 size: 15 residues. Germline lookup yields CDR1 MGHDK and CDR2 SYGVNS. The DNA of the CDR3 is TGTGCCAGCAGTGACTCGATAGCGGGCTCCTACGAGCAGTACTTC. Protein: CASSDSIAGSYEQYF.

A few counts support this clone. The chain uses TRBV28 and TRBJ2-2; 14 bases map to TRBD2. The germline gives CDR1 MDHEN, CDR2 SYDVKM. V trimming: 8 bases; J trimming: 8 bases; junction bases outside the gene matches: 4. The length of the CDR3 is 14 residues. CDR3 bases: TGTGCCAGCGGGACTAGCGGGAGATTTGGGGAGCTGTTTTTT. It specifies CASGTSGRFGELFF.

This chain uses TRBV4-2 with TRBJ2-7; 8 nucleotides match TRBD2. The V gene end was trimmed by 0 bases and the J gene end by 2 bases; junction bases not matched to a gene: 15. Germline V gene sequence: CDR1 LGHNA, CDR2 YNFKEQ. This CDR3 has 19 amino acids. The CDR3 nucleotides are TGTGCCAGCAGCCAAGATTGGGTTTTAGGGGCGGGAGGCCCCTACGAGCAGTACTTC. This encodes CASSQDWVLGAGGPYEQYF.

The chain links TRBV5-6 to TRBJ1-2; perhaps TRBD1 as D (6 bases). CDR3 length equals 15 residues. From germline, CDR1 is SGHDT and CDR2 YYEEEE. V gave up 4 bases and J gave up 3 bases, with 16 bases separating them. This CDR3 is CASSPNWGGDYGYTF. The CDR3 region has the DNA TGTGCCAGCAGCCCTAATTGGGGGGGCGACTATGGCTACACCTTC.

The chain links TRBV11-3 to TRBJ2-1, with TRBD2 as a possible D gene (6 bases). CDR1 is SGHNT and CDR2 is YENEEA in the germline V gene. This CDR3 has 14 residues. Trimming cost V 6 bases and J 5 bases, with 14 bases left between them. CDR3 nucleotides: TGTGCCAGCAGACTCCAAGCGGGCAACAATGAGCAGTTCTTC. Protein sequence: CASRLQAGNNEQFF.

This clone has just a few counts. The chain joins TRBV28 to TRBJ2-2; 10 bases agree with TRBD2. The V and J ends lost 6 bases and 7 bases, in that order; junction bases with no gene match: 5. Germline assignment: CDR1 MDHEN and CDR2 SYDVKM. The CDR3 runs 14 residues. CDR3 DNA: TGTGCCAGCAGGACCGGGACTAGCGTCGGGGAGCTGTTTTTT. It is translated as CASRTGTSVGELFF.

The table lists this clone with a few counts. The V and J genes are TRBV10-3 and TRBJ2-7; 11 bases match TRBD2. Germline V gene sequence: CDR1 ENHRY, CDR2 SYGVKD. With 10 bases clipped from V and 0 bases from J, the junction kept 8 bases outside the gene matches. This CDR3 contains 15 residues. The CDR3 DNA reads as TGTGCCAGCCGGCGGCTAGCGGGAGGCTCCTACGAGCAGTACTTC. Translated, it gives CASRRLAGGSYEQYF.

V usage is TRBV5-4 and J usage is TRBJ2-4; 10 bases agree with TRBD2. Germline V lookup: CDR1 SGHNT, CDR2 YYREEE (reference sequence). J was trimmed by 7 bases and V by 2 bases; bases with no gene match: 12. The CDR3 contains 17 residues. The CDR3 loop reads CASSFRALAGAWNIQYF. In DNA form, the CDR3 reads TGTGCCAGCAGCTTCAGGGCGCTAGCGGGAGCTTGGAACATTCAGTACTTC.